This entry is about one T cell receptor (beta chain). Its antigen remains unidentified. These data come from a study of vaccination and CD4 T cells after COVID-19. This CDR3 spans 15 amino acids. CDR1 is DFQATT and CDR2 is SNEGSKA in the germline V gene (reference sequence). Trimming removed 2 bases from V and 4 bases from J; junction bases left unmatched: 3. Documented treatment: approximately nine-day PBMC culture with coronavirus spike peptide pools or control peptides (ViraFEST assay). Cultured CD4+ T cell DNA was sequenced using the Oncomine TCR Beta short-read assay. Using its own MiXCR run on the PCR reads, TCRdb lists one record per CDR3 protein. The table has more than 12,000 distinct CDR3 sequences, roughly 50% seen once.

The sequence was obtained from a human donor who had recovered from COVID-19. Material for sequencing was CD4+ T cells from blood, cultured in vitro. The chain employs TRBV20-1 and TRBJ2-3; 13 nucleotides align to TRBD2. CDR3 protein: CSARKGLAGPDTQYF. CDR3 DNA sequence: TGCAGTGCTAGAAAGGGACTAGCGGGACCAGATACGCAGTATTTT.